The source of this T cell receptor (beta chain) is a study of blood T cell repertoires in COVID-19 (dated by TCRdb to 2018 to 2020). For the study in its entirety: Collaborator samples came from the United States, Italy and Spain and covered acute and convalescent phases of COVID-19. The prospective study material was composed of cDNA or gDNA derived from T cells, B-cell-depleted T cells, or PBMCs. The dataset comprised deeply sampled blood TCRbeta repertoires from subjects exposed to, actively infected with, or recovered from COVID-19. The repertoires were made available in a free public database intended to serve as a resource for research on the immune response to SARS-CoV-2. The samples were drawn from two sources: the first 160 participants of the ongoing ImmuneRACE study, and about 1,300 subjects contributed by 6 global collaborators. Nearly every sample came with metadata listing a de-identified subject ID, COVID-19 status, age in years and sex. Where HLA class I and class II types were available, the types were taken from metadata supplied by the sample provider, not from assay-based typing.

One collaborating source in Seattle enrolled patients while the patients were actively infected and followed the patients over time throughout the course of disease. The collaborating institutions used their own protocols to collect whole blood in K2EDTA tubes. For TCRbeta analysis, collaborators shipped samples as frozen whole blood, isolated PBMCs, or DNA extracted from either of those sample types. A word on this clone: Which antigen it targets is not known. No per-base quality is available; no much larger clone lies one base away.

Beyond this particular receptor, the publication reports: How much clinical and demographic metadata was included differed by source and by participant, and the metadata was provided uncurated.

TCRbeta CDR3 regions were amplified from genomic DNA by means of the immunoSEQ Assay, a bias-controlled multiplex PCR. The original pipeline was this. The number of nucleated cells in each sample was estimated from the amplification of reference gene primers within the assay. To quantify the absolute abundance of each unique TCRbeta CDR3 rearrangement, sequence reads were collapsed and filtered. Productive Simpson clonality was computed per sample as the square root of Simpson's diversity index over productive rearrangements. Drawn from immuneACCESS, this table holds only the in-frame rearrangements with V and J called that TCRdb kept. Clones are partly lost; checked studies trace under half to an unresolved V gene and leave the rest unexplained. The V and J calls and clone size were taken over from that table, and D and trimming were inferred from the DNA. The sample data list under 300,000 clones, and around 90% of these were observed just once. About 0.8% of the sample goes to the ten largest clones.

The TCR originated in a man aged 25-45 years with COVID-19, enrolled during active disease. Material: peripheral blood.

The encoded CDR3 is CASSTTGGRSNQPQHF. The DNA reads as follows: TGTGCCAGTAGTACAACAGGGGGCCGAAGCAATCAGCCCCAGCATTTT. Recombination linked TRBV19 to TRBJ1-5; the central 9 bases match TRBD1. From the germline V gene (reference sequence), CDR1 is LNHDA and CDR2 is SQIVND. The CDR3 starts with the cysteine, ends with the phenylalanine, and has 16 residues. The read is trimmed to its CDR3 DNA, 48 bases read in frame from base 1. From V the trimming removes 4 bases and from J it removes 1 base, while the gene matches leave 5 bases of the junction unaccounted for.